Following are 18 T cell receptor beta chains from one sample sequenced in a study of response to subunit inactivated influenza vaccine. Using its own MiXCR run on the RT-PCR reads, TCRdb lists one record per CDR3 protein. Of more than 550,000 distinct CDR3 sequences listed, about an eighth were seen once; the top ten hold about a tenth. The sample was PBMCs from blood, taken on the day of vaccination. All receptors derive from a man in his forties or fifties who received an inactivated influenza vaccine.

The chain carries TRBV27 and TRBJ2-1; no reliable D call. V was pared by 6 bases and J by 10 bases, with 19 bases between. This CDR3 region has 14 residues. The germline V gene has CDR1 MNHEY and CDR2 SMNVEV (reference sequence). Here the CDR3 DNA reads TGTGCCAGCAGCACGACCCCCCCCTCACGGGAGCAGTTCTTC. Encoded protein: CASSTTPPSREQFF.

This chain joins TRBV9 and TRBJ2-7; maybe TRBD2 (6 bases). V was pared by 0 bases and J by 2 bases, with 18 bases between. Germline loops: CDR1 SGDLS, CDR2 YYNGEE. The CDR3 has 17 residues. CDR3 amino acids: CASSVGPGWGGTYEQYF. The CDR3 DNA follows: TGTGCCAGCAGCGTAGGTCCAGGGTGGGGCGGGACCTACGAGCAGTACTTC.

This sequence joins TRBV5-6 and TRBJ2-5; 10 nucleotides agree with TRBD2. The germline V gene encodes CDR1 SGHDT and CDR2 YYEEEE. The ends lost 4 bases at V and 4 bases at J; junction bases unmatched: 7. The CDR3 consists of 15 residues. CDR3 protein: CASSPDLAGVETQYF. In DNA form, the CDR3 reads TGTGCCAGCAGCCCCGATCTAGCGGGAGTAGAGACCCAGTACTTC. Full variable domain (rest looked up from reference TRBV5-6 and TRBJ2-5): DAGVTQSPTHLIKTRGQQVTLRCSPKSGHDTVSWYQQALGQGPQFIFQYYEEEERQRGNFPDRFSGHQFPNYSSELNVNALLLGDSALYLCASSPDLAGVETQYFGPGTRLLVL.

The genes are TRBV5-1 and TRBJ2-2; the D gene is possibly TRBD1 (6 bases). Germline loops: CDR1 SGHRS, CDR2 YFSETQ. Trimming left V 2 bases short and J 4 bases short, with 9 bases between. The CDR3 spans 14 residues. The CDR3 bases are TGCGCCAGCAGCTTACCCAGGGGCACCGGGGAGCTGTTTTTT. Translated: CASSLPRGTGELFF.

CDR3: CASRATGVTDTQYF. CDR3 coding DNA: TGTGCCAGCAGGGCGACAGGAGTCACAGATACGCAGTATTTT. This chain links TRBV28 with TRBJ2-3, with a weak D call TRBD1 (6 bases). Germline V gives CDR1 MDHEN, CDR2 SYDVKM. The length of the CDR3 is 14 residues. Trimming removed 6 bases from V and 2 bases from J, with 12 bases in between.

The rearrangement links TRBV7-6 to TRBJ2-2, with 10 bases identical to TRBD2. Germline values: CDR1 SGHVS, CDR2 FNYEAQ. J was trimmed by 2 bases and V by 1 base; bases with no gene match: 7. The CDR3 extends over 18 amino acids. As DNA, the CDR3 is TGTGCCAGCAGCTTAGTAACTAGCGGGACGGAAAACACCGGGGAGCTGTTTTTT. As protein: CASSLVTSGTENTGELFF.

This CDR3 is CATSGRTGENYEQYF. CDR3 nucleotides: TGTGCCACCAGCGGTCGGACAGGGGAAAACTACGAGCAGTACTTC. This sequence joins TRBV15 and TRBJ2-7; 9 bases are a match to TRBD1. J gave up 3 bases and V 5 bases, and 8 bases lay outside the gene matches. Germline-derived CDR1 and CDR2 are LNHNV and YYDKDF (reference sequence). The CDR3 is 15 residues long.

In its sample, this clonotype was seen many times. The chain uses TRBV20-1 and TRBJ2-5; the D gene is possibly TRBD2 (6 bases). V lost 5 bases to trimming and J lost 2 bases, with 12 bases between them. The CDR3 sequence is 13 residues long. Germline V CDR1 and CDR2: DFQATT, SNEGSKA (reference sequence). In DNA, the CDR3 is TGCAGTGCTGTGGAGGGGTCACAAGAGACCCAGTACTTC. Amino acid sequence: CSAVEGSQETQYF.

The chain joins TRBV24-1 to TRBJ2-7; TRBD2 might be the D (6 bases). This CDR3 contains 11 residues. The germline gives CDR1 KGHDR, CDR2 SFDVKD. V dropped 5 bases and J dropped 6 bases, with 7 bases sitting between them. The CDR3 region is CATSVGGEQYF. CDR3 sequence (DNA): TGTGCCACCAGTGTGGGGGGCGAGCAGTACTTC.

J is TRBJ2-7 and V is TRBV7-2; 8 nucleotides agree with TRBD1. Trimming cost V 4 bases and J 6 bases; bases outside gene matches: 8. Germline V CDR1 and CDR2: SGHTA, FQGNSA. This CDR3 is built from 14 residues. The CDR3 region is CASSSAGTGFEQYF. The CDR3 bases are TGTGCCAGCAGCTCAGCCGGGACAGGCTTCGAGCAGTACTTC.

This clonotype was seen ten or more times. This chain links TRBV12-3 or TRBV12-4 with TRBJ2-1; the D gene is possibly TRBD2 (6 bases). The germline V and J ends were trimmed by 6 bases and 6 bases, with 12 bases remaining between them. The CDR3 extends over 13 amino acids. The CDR3 coding sequence is TGTGCCAGCAGGCCCGGGGGTCTCAATGAGCAGTTCTTC. It translates to CASRPGGLNEQFF.

The genes are TRBV6-2 or TRBV6-3 and TRBJ2-7; 9 bases agree with TRBD2. Germline CDR1 MNHEY, CDR2 SVGEGT. This CDR3 has 14 residues. Losses at the gene ends were 2 bases for V and 2 bases for J; bases not matched to a gene: 1. CDR3 sequence reads: CASSYRLAAYEQYF. The CDR3 region has the DNA TGTGCCAGCAGTTACAGACTAGCGGCCTACGAGCAGTACTTC.

This chain uses TRBV28 with TRBJ2-7; D may be TRBD2 (7 bases). The CDR3 has 16 residues. Germline values: CDR1 MDHEN, CDR2 SYDVKM. V dropped 6 bases and J dropped 0 bases, with 18 bases sitting between them. The CDR3 bases are TGTGCCAGCAGCTCCCAAGGGGGGGCTATCTCCTACGAGCAGTACTTC. This codes for CASSSQGGAISYEQYF.

The chain carries TRBV5-1 and TRBJ2-5; TRBD2 matches at 8 bases. The CDR3 is made up of 15 amino acids. The germline V gene has CDR1 SGHRS and CDR2 YFSETQ. V dropped 3 bases and J dropped 7; count of bases not matched to a gene: 11. The CDR3 protein is CASSSAPRGATTQYF. In DNA form, the CDR3 reads TGCGCCAGCAGCTCCGCCCCGCGGGGGGCCACGACCCAGTACTTC.

This clonotype was seen a few times. The chain carries TRBV7-9 and TRBJ2-7; D unresolved. Trimming left V 1 base short and J 3 bases short, with 13 bases between. Looked up from germline, CDR1 is SEHNR and CDR2 is FQNEAQ (reference sequence). This CDR3 has 15 amino acids. CDR3 DNA: TGTGCCAGCAGCTTAGGTGGTCGCTGGATCTACGAGCAGTACTTC. It codes for CASSLGGRWIYEQYF.

This chain connects TRBV10-3 to TRBJ1-1; D is unclear. Between the trimmed V and J ends, which lost 0 bases and 5 bases, there was a span of 7 bases. The CDR3 sequence is 13 residues long. CDR1 is ENHRY and CDR2 is SYGVKD in the germline V gene. CDR3 bases: TGTGCCATCAGTGAGTCGAGGGAGACTGAAGCTTTCTTT. This sequence encodes CAISESRETEAFF.

This clonotype was counted many times. The CDR3 DNA sequence: TGTGCCAGCAGCCCCGGGACAGGGGAGACCCAGTACTTC. Residues: CASSPGTGETQYF. V is TRBV18 and J is TRBJ2-5; 9 bases match TRBD1. The V and J ends lost 8 bases and 5 bases, in that order; junction bases with no gene match: 6. CDR3 length equals 13 residues. Germline V gene sequence: CDR1 KGHSH, CDR2 LQKENI.

The chain links TRBV6-1 to TRBJ1-4; the match to TRBD1 covers 10 bases. CDR3 size: 17 residues. Germline V gene lookup returns CDR1 MNHNS and CDR2 SASEGT. V gave up 6 bases and J gave up 0 bases; unmatched junction bases: 7. The CDR3 spells CASSWRTGGATNEKLFF. The CDR3, as DNA: TGTGCCAGCAGCTGGAGGACAGGGGGAGCAACTAATGAAAAACTGTTTTTT.